Shown below are 18 T cell receptor beta chains from a single sample sequenced in a study of OX40 agonist ivuxolimab in advanced cancers. Sequencing was performed with immunoSEQ multiplex PCR; in TCRdb, only in-frame clones are kept and a portion is missing. The sample records around 65,000 clones, approximately 89% being singletons. The material was CD4+ or CD8+ T cells sorted from blood, obtained in a trial of the OX40 agonist ivuxolimab. The receptor source for this set is an adult with an advanced solid tumor such as melanoma, head and neck, liver or kidney cancer.

This clone was observed a single time. This chain joins TRBV4-3 and TRBJ2-6, with TRBD1 identical over 9 bases. V shed 0 bases, J shed 0 bases, and the junction held 9 bases outside the gene matches. CDR1 is LGHNA, CDR2 YSLEER, per germline. CDR3 size: 20 residues. As DNA, the CDR3 is TGCGCCAGCAGCCAAGACCGACAGGGGGTGCTCTTCTCTGGGGCCAACGTCCTGACTTTC. It specifies CASSQDRQGVLFSGANVLTF.

The J gene is TRBJ2-2, the V gene TRBV6-4; 7 bases fit TRBD1. The CDR3 totals 13 residues. Unmatched junction bases numbered 2, after V lost 4 bases and J lost 6 bases. CDR1 is MRHNA, CDR2 SNTAGT, per germline. CDR3 sequence: CASSADRAGELFF. The CDR3 nucleotides read TGTGCCAGCAGTGCTGACAGGGCCGGGGAGCTGTTTTTT.

The chain uses TRBV11-2 and TRBJ2-6; tentatively, D is TRBD2 (6 bases). The length of the CDR3 is 19 residues. The germline CDR1 and CDR2 sequences are SGHAT and FQNNGV. V was clipped by 2 bases and J by 0 bases, with 17 bases between them. The CDR3 protein is CASSLYSAGFNSGANVLTF. The CDR3 DNA reads TGTGCCAGCAGCTTATATAGTGCGGGGTTCAACTCTGGGGCCAACGTCCTGACTTTC.

This clone was found once. The gene calls are TRBV4-3 and TRBJ2-7; D is perhaps TRBD2 (5 bases). The CDR3 extends over 16 amino acids. CDR1 is LGHNA, CDR2 YSLEER, per germline. The V end lost 0 bases, the J end lost 4 bases, and 16 bases lay between the germline ends. In nucleotides, the CDR3 is TGCGCCAGCAGCCAAGATACCCCCGCCGGGATATACGAGCAGTACTTC. It translates to CASSQDTPAGIYEQYF.

A few counts support this clone. The chain employs TRBV6-5 and TRBJ2-7, with 7 bases matching TRBD1. CDR1 and CDR2 (germline): MNHEY, SVGAGI. With V trimmed by 2 bases and J by 0 bases, 4 bases remained unmatched. The CDR3 consists of 15 residues. This CDR3 reads CASSYGAGGSYEQYF. The DNA for the CDR3 is TGTGCCAGCAGTTACGGGGCAGGGGGCTCCTACGAGCAGTACTTC.

Details on this clone: This sample also contains other DNA sequences that code for the same CDR3. The chain has TRBV7-3 and TRBJ2-3, with TRBD1 matching over 7 bases. The CDR3 sequence is 15 residues long. Per the germline V gene, CDR1 is SGHTA and CDR2 is FQGTGA. Trimming took 2 bases from V and 0 from J; bases not matched to a gene: 2. The CDR3 spells CASSLGTASTDTQYF. The CDR3 DNA is TGTGCCAGCAGCTTAGGGACAGCTAGCACAGATACGCAGTATTTT.

A note on this clone: Other nucleotide sequences in the sample specify the same CDR3. This rearrangement joins TRBV27 to TRBJ2-1; 9 bases are a match to TRBD2. J gave up 5 bases and V 7 bases, and 9 bases lay outside the gene matches. The germline gives CDR1 MNHEY, CDR2 SMNVEV (reference sequence). The CDR3 contains 15 residues. The CDR3 is CASTPGASGNNEQFF. For the CDR3, the DNA is TGTGCCAGCACCCCTGGGGCTAGCGGGAACAATGAGCAGTTCTTC.

A single count supports this clone. This chain connects TRBV4-2 to TRBJ1-6, with TRBD1 matching 9 bases. V was clipped by 1 base and J by 9 bases; unmatched bases: 4. The germline V gene encodes CDR1 LGHNA and CDR2 YNFKEQ. This CDR3 has 15 amino acids. The CDR3 reads CASSQGTGASSPLHF. In DNA form, the CDR3 reads TGTGCCAGCAGCCAAGGGACAGGGGCCAGTTCACCCCTCCACTTT.

This chain's CDR3 is CASSRLASTYEQYF. The CDR3, as DNA: TGTGCCAGCAGTCGTCTGGCGAGCACCTACGAGCAGTACTTC. The rearrangement uses TRBV28 and TRBJ2-7; D gene uncertain. Trimming took off 5 bases at V and 2 bases at J, with 13 bases between the two ends. The CDR3 spans 14 residues. Germline-derived CDR1 and CDR2 are MDHEN and SYDVKM. The full variable domain, in which reference TRBV28 and TRBJ2-7 provide the parts outside the CDR3, is DVKVTQSSRYLVKRTGEKVFLECVQDMDHENMFWYRQDPGLGLRLIYFSYDVKMKEKGDIPEGYSVSREKKERFSLILESASTNQTSMYLCASSRLASTYEQYFGPGTRLTVT.

V is TRBV29-1 and J is TRBJ2-1, with TRBD2 matching 12 bases. Germline CDR1 SQVTM, CDR2 ANQGSEA. Trimming took 6 bases from V and 8 from J; bases not matched to a gene: 8. The CDR3 length is 14 residues. CDR3 coding DNA: TGCAGCGTCCCCCTAGCGGGAGGGCCCGATGAGCAGTTCTTC. Encoded protein: CSVPLAGGPDEQFF.

The CDR3 region has the DNA TGTGCCAGCAGGGACCTAGCGGGAGGGCCTCACGAGCAGTACTTC. Amino acid sequence: CASRDLAGGPHEQYF. The gene calls are TRBV28 and TRBJ2-7, with TRBD2 identical over 12 bases. This CDR3 is built from 15 residues. V shed 6 bases, J shed 5 bases, and the junction held 8 bases outside the gene matches. The germline CDR1 and CDR2 sequences are MDHEN and SYDVKM. The full variable domain, in which reference TRBV28 and TRBJ2-7 provide the parts outside the CDR3, is DVKVTQSSRYLVKRTGEKVFLECVQDMDHENMFWYRQDPGLGLRLIYFSYDVKMKEKGDIPEGYSVSREKKERFSLILESASTNQTSMYLCASRDLAGGPHEQYFGPGTRLTVT.

The V gene is TRBV27, the J gene TRBJ1-5; D remains unclear. Germline assignment: CDR1 MNHEY and CDR2 SMNVEV (reference sequence). The V gene lost 2 bases and the J gene lost 1 base, with 6 bases spanning the gap. The length of the CDR3 is 14 residues. The CDR3 DNA reads TGTGCCAGCAGTTTAACAGCCAGCAATCAGCCCCAGCATTTT. Protein: CASSLTASNQPQHF.

There are a few counts of this clone. The junction departs from germline at one end; a sequencing error may be responsible. The chain has TRBV10-3 and TRBJ1-2; unclear D gene. The CDR3 spans 12 residues. The germline gives CDR1 ENHRY, CDR2 SYGVKD. The CDR3 coding sequence is TGTGCCATCAGTGAGCCGCAGACAACTGTCTTCTTC. It translates to CAISEPQTTVFF.

The chain has TRBV25-1 and TRBJ2-7; 8 bases align to TRBD2. Unmatched junction bases numbered 2, after V lost 7 bases and J lost 6 bases. The CDR3 is 11 amino acids. The V gene's germline CDR1 is MGHDK and CDR2 SYGVNS. CDR3 loop: CASMAGGEQYF. In nucleotides, the CDR3 is TGTGCCAGCATGGCGGGGGGCGAGCAGTACTTC.

This sequence joins TRBV11-2 and TRBJ2-1; no definite D call. CDR1 is SGHAT, CDR2 FQNNGV, per germline. The CDR3 consists of 11 residues. The V and J ends lost 5 bases and 12 bases respectively, with 11 bases between them. The CDR3: CASSLTEGQFF. Written as DNA, the CDR3 is TGTGCCAGCAGCCTAACAGAAGGGCAGTTCTTC.

The V gene is TRBV7-9, the J gene TRBJ2-3; possible D gene TRBD1, 5 bases. The germline gives CDR1 SEHNR, CDR2 FQNEAQ (reference sequence). Trimming removed 8 bases at V and 3 bases at J, with 9 bases between. The CDR3 extends over 12 amino acids. The chain's CDR3 is CASGSGTDTQYF. The CDR3 DNA reads TGTGCCAGCGGGTCAGGGACAGATACGCAGTATTTT.

The CDR3 DNA reads as TGTGCCAGCAGCCTGGGGGCGGGAGTGGCCGACGAGCAGTACTTC. This codes for CASSLGAGVADEQYF. The rearrangement links TRBV4-2 to TRBJ2-5; the D gene is possibly TRBD2 (7 bases). With the DNA end fitting TRBJ2-7 better, the J assignment may be wrong. Germline CDR1 LGHNA, CDR2 YNFKEQ. The CDR3 is 15 amino acids.

The J gene is TRBJ2-5, the V gene TRBV5-1; 11 bases map to TRBD1. The J call may be incorrect, as the DNA end agrees better with TRBJ2-7. Looked up from germline, CDR1 is SGHRS and CDR2 is YFSETQ. This CDR3 contains 14 residues. The CDR3 here is CASSWTGGGYEQYF. CDR3 in DNA: TGCGCCAGCAGCTGGACAGGGGGCGGCTACGAGCAGTACTTC.